The 18 T cell receptor beta chains in this list originate from one sample, sequenced in a study of early T cells in non-severe SARS-CoV-2 infection. TCRdb itself ran the 5' RACE reads through MiXCR, one entry per CDR3 protein. In the table there are 20,000 to 25,000 distinct CDR3 sequences, nearly 5.5% of which are singletons. The sequencing sample was made of whole blood. The receptors derive from an adult who was a healthcare worker with PCR-confirmed SARS-CoV-2 infection or an uninfected control (not recorded which).

This chain joins TRBV7-3 and TRBJ1-6, with a tentative D call TRBD1 (5 bases). The CDR3 is 17 amino acids. V lost 5 bases to trimming and J lost 0 bases, with 14 bases between them. The V gene's germline CDR1 is SGHTA and CDR2 FQGTGA. The CDR3 here is CASSPTGGSSYNSPLHF. CDR3 DNA sequence: TGTGCCAGCAGCCCTACGGGGGGGAGCTCCTATAATTCACCCCTCCACTTT.

This clonotype occurred many times. The chain has TRBV6-2 or TRBV6-3 and TRBJ2-1; TRBD1 matches at 7 bases. The CDR3 contains 11 residues. The trim removed 5 bases at V and 13 bases at J, leaving 5 bases unmatched. Germline V CDR1 and CDR2: MNHEY, SVGEGT. CDR3 amino acids: CASSNRDSQFF. CDR3 in DNA: TGTGCCAGCAGTAACCGGGACAGTCAGTTCTTC.

This clonotype was detected many times. The chain carries TRBV5-5 and TRBJ2-7, with D perhaps TRBD2 (6 bases). CDR1 SGHKS and CDR2 YYEKEE come from the germline V gene (reference sequence). CDR3 length: 14 amino acids. V was pared by 8 bases and J by 2 bases, with 17 bases between. For the CDR3, the DNA is TGTGCCAGTAACTCCGGGACTCCGCCCTACGAGCAGTACGTC. Protein sequence: CASNSGTPPYEQYV.

The chain is built from TRBV6-2 or TRBV6-3 and TRBJ2-3, with TRBD1 identical over 9 bases. With 3 bases clipped from V and 2 bases from J, the junction kept 9 bases outside the gene matches. The CDR3 runs 17 residues. Germline CDR1 reads MNHEY; CDR2 reads SVGEGT. The CDR3: CASSYITGTGSTDTQYF. CDR3 coding DNA: TGTGCCAGCAGTTATATCACCGGGACAGGGTCCACAGATACGCAGTATTTT.

In this sample, this clonotype turned up many times. This chain uses TRBV4-1 with TRBJ2-5, with 9 positions matching TRBD1. This CDR3 has 21 amino acids. Unmatched junction bases numbered 19, after V lost 1 base and J lost 1 base. CDR1 is MGHRA, CDR2 YSYEKL, per germline. This chain's CDR3 is CASSQVARTGTGRRSQETQYF. In nucleotides, the CDR3 is TGCGCCAGCAGCCAAGTAGCACGGACCGGGACAGGGCGGCGGTCCCAAGAGACCCAGTACTTC.

V is TRBV28 and J is TRBJ2-1; tentatively, D is TRBD2 (7 bases). Germline V gene data show CDR1 as MDHEN and CDR2 as SYDVKM. Trimming took off 6 bases at V and 9 bases at J, with 18 bases between the two ends. The CDR3 is made up of 14 amino acids. The CDR3 region is CASRKGGVFGEQFF. As DNA, the CDR3 is TGTGCCAGCAGGAAGGGGGGGGTTTTCGGTGAGCAGTTCTTC.

In this sample, this clonotype turned up a few times. This rearrangement joins TRBV6-2 or TRBV6-3 to TRBJ2-1; perhaps TRBD1 as D (6 bases). The CDR3 sequence is 15 residues long. V was shortened by 2 bases and J by 5 bases, with 13 bases between the two germline ends. CDR1 and CDR2 (germline): MNHEY, SVGEGT. In DNA form, the CDR3 reads TGTGCCAGCAGTTACCTGGGGGCGAGAAACAATGAGCAGTTCTTC. Its translation: CASSYLGARNNEQFF.

This clonotype was observed many times. CDR3 DNA sequence: TGTGCCAGCAGTTATAGACTAGCGGGAGGACATGAGCAGTTCTTC. Translation: CASSYRLAGGHEQFF. The V call is TRBV6-5, the J call TRBJ2-1, with 13 positions matching TRBD2. J lost 8 bases, V lost 3 bases, and 4 bases had no gene match. Germline CDR1 MNHEY, CDR2 SVGAGI. The CDR3 is 15 residues long.

This clonotype was counted many times. The V call is TRBV5-6, the J call TRBJ2-2, with 10 bases aligning to TRBD2. Germline V gives CDR1 SGHDT, CDR2 YYEEEE. The V segment lost 6 bases and the J segment 6 bases; nucleotides outside the gene matches: 5. The CDR3 totals 14 residues. In DNA, the CDR3 is TGTGCCAGCAAACTAGCGGGGTTTCCCGGGGAGCTGTTTTTT. Protein product: CASKLAGFPGELFF.

This clonotype has at least ten counts. This rearrangement joins TRBV4-2 to TRBJ2-7; 7 nucleotides line up with TRBD2. CDR3 length: 16 amino acids. From germline, CDR1 is LGHNA and CDR2 YNFKEQ. V was clipped by 1 base and J by 2 bases; unmatched bases: 8. The CDR3 loop reads CASSQGLADLTYEQYF. The CDR3 coding sequence is TGTGCCAGCAGCCAAGGGCTAGCGGACCTAACCTACGAGCAGTACTTC.

By proportion, this clonotype is medium-sized. This chain links TRBV6-2 or TRBV6-3 with TRBJ2-7, with TRBD2 matching over 13 bases. With V trimmed by 2 bases and J by 5 bases, 9 bases remained unmatched. This CDR3 is built from 17 residues. Germline CDR1 and CDR2: MNHEY and SVGEGT. The CDR3 DNA sequence: TGTGCCAGCAGTTACGGACTAGCGGGAGCCTCTCCCAACGAGCAGTACGTC. It encodes CASSYGLAGASPNEQYV.

This clonotype was found a few times. V and J are TRBV7-9 and TRBJ1-4, with 9 bases lining up with TRBD1. The V and J ends lost 4 bases and 4 bases, in that order; junction bases with no gene match: 10. The germline CDR1 and CDR2 sequences are SEHNR and FQNEAQ (reference sequence). The CDR3 is 17 residues long. CDR3 in amino acids: CASSSEQGALGNEKLFF. The CDR3 DNA is TGTGCCAGCAGCTCCGAACAGGGGGCGCTTGGTAATGAAAAACTGTTTTTT.

In its sample, this clonotype was seen many times. This sequence joins TRBV11-1 and TRBJ2-6, with 9 bases identical to TRBD1. With V trimmed by 5 bases and J by 0 bases, 2 bases remained unmatched. Germline V CDR1 and CDR2: SGHAT, FQDESV (reference sequence). The CDR3 runs to 16 residues. The CDR3 spells CASSNRGPSGANVLTF. CDR3 coding DNA: TGTGCCAGCAGCAACAGGGGGCCCTCTGGGGCCAACGTCCTGACTTTC.

This clonotype has ten or more counts. This chain joins TRBV18 and TRBJ1-2, with no clear D. From germline, CDR1 is KGHSH and CDR2 LQKENI. V lost 5 bases to trimming and J lost 4 bases, with 8 bases between them. The CDR3 runs to 12 residues. CDR3: CASSSNLYGYTF. The CDR3, as DNA: TGTGCCAGCTCAAGCAATCTCTATGGCTACACCTTC.

This clonotype was counted at least ten times. V and J are TRBV4-1 and TRBJ1-1, with a possible D match to TRBD1 (6 bases). V lost 0 bases and J 6 bases, leaving 20 bases between the germline ends. The CDR3 extends over 17 amino acids. Germline assignment: CDR1 MGHRA and CDR2 YSYEKL. CDR3 residues: CASSQEMGGRGNPEAFF. CDR3 DNA: TGCGCCAGCAGCCAAGAGATGGGCGGCAGGGGAAACCCTGAAGCTTTCTTT.

Ten or more counts support this clonotype. The rearrangement uses TRBV6-6 and TRBJ2-5; TRBD2 matches 9 bases. CDR3 length equals 13 residues. J lost 1 base, V lost 9 bases, and 3 bases had no gene match. Germline CDR1 is MNHNY and CDR2 is SVGAGI (reference sequence). The CDR3 protein is CASAGGGQETQYF. CDR3 nucleotides: TGTGCCAGTGCGGGGGGGGGCCAAGAGACCCAGTACTTC.

This clonotype was counted at least ten times. CDR3 DNA: TGTGCCACCTTACCCAGTGGATCCTACGAGCAGTACGTC. Its protein is CATLPSGSYEQYV. The V and J genes are TRBV10-3 and TRBJ2-7; D not resolved. Per germline, CDR1 ENHRY and CDR2 SYGVKD. V was trimmed by 10 bases and J by 1 base, leaving 14 bases between them. This CDR3 is 13 amino acids long.

This clonotype occurred many times. V is TRBV2 and J is TRBJ2-1; D remains unclear. Germline loops: CDR1 SNHLY, CDR2 FYNNEI. V lost 0 bases, J lost 4 bases, and 7 bases lay in between. There are 14 residues in the CDR3. Written as DNA, the CDR3 is TGTGCCAGCAGTGAAGCTCTTCATTACAATGAGCAGTTCTTC. Protein sequence: CASSEALHYNEQFF.